This is a list of T cell receptor beta chains from one sample in a study of a mutant IDH1 vaccine in newly diagnosed glioma. The repertoire was sequenced with immunoSEQ multiplex PCR; TCRdb's copy has only in-frame clones and lacks some. Of 50,000 to 85,000 clones in the sample, approximately 87% were seen once. Which antigens these TCRs recognize remains unknown. The sample here was PBMCs, taken from a glioma patient whose treatment included an IDH1 peptide vaccine. Every receptor here comes from a man in his late teens or twenties with glioma. Both conserved end residues are part of each CDR3. A D gene is named only where the DNA matches it firmly. Clone size is not always given. Where it is, it says once, few, many or a class for expanded clones.

size	D	V	J	CDR3	DNA
-	-	TRBV27	TRBJ1-1	CASRSLGGEAFF	TGTGCCAGCAGATCATTGGGCGGTGAAGCTTTCTTT
-	TRBD1	TRBV28	TRBJ1-5	CASRTTGGNQPQHF	TGTGCCAGCAGGACGACAGGGGGCAATCAGCCCCAGCATTTT
-	TRBD2	TRBV7-8	TRBJ2-3	CASSLYHLAGITDTQYF	TGTGCCAGCAGCTTATATCACCTAGCGGGAATTACAGATACGCAGTATTTT
-	-	TRBV10-3	TRBJ1-5	CAISEIVGLDQPQHF	TGTGCCATCAGTGAAATTGTAGGGTTAGATCAGCCCCAGCATTTT
-	-	TRBV4-3	TRBJ1-4	CASSQDLWGVGPLALNEKLFF	TGCGCCAGCAGCCAAGATCTTTGGGGGGTCGGACCCCTAGCACTTAATGAAAAACTGTTTTTT
-	-	TRBV27	TRBJ1-1	CASSRGPPMNTEAFF	TGTGCCAGCAGTAGAGGGCCTCCCATGAACACTGAAGCTTTCTTT
-	-	TRBV5-5	TRBJ2-7	CASSFRLTPGRDIHEQYF	TGTGCCAGCAGCTTTCGTCTCACCCCCGGACGGGATATTCACGAGCAGTACTTC
-	-	TRBV2	TRBJ2-2	CASSEAQGSGELFF	TGTGCCAGCAGTGAAGCTCAAGGATCCGGGGAGCTGTTTTTT
-	-	TRBV7-9	TRBJ1-5	CASSTTGGGGNQPQHF	TGTGCCAGCAGCACCACCGGGGGAGGGGGCAATCAGCCCCAGCATTTT
-	-	TRBV7-9	TRBJ1-2	CASSLAVSTNYGYTF	TGTGCCAGCAGCTTAGCAGTCAGTACTAACTATGGCTACACCTTC
-	-	TRBV5-1	TRBJ2-3	CASSLDKVTQYF	TGCGCCAGCAGCTTGGATAAAGTTACGCAGTATTTT
-	TRBD2	TRBV4-1	TRBJ2-2	CASSSSGATGFGGELFF	TGCGCCAGCAGTTCTAGCGGGGCTACCGGCTTCGGCGGGGAGCTGTTTTTT
-	-	TRBV5-5	TRBJ1-4	CASSLVGPGEKLFF	TGTGCCAGCAGCTTGGTGGGGCCAGGCGAAAAACTGTTTTTT
-	-	TRBV25-1	TRBJ1-4	CASSESNRPNEKLFF	TGTGCCAGCAGTGAATCCAACCGACCTAATGAAAAACTGTTTTTT
few	-	TRBV18	TRBJ1-5	CASSQSNREYNQPQHF	TGTGCCAGCTCACAGAGCAACAGGGAATACAATCAGCCCCAGCATTTT
-	-	TRBV6-1	TRBJ1-3	CASTWGGAGNTIYF	TGTGCCAGCACCTGGGGAGGGGCTGGAAACACCATATATTTT
-	TRBD2	TRBV7-9	TRBJ2-3	CASSPLAGGVTDTQYF	TGTGCCAGCAGCCCCCTAGCGGGAGGGGTCACAGATACGCAGTATTTT
-	TRBD1	TRBV7-9	TRBJ1-5	CASSQGTGENQPQHF	TGTGCCAGCAGCCAAGGGACAGGAGAAAATCAGCCCCAGCATTTT
once	-	TRBV28	TRBJ2-7	CASSPLSDAYYEQYF	TGTGCCAGCAGTCCCCTCTCGGACGCCTACTACGAGCAGTACTTC